The 3 T cell receptor beta chains below all came from one sample that was sequenced in a study of cytomegalovirus exposure and HLA in healthy donors (dated by TCRdb to the late 2010s). Library construction relied on the immunoSEQ multiplex PCR assay. The multiplex PCR relied on a mix of 60 forward primers for TCR Vbeta segments and 13 reverse primers for TCR Jbeta segments. TCRdb re-hosts the immuneACCESS table, in-frame sequences only. Its copies lack some clones; in the studies checked, an unresolved V gene accounts for under half of them, and the cause for the rest is not known. This sample holds 100,000 to 150,000 clones; around 69% were observed only once. Less than 3.5% of the sample goes to the ten largest clones. The specimen sequenced was PBMCs. These receptors were obtained from a human donor in good health.

Points on this clone: Other nucleotide sequences from this sample produce the same CDR3. This CDR3 is CASSFRLAGNNEQFF. DNA for the CDR3: TGTGCCAGCAGTTTCCGACTAGCGGGAAACAATGAGCAGTTCTTC. This sequence joins TRBV6-5 and TRBJ2-1, with 11 bases that match TRBD2. There are 15 residues in the CDR3. Per the germline V gene, CDR1 is MNHEY and CDR2 is SVGAGI. Unmatched junction bases numbered 4, after V lost 4 bases and J lost 5 bases.

This chain joins TRBV5-8 and TRBJ1-6; 10 nucleotides match TRBD1. Germline V gene data show CDR1 as SGHTS and CDR2 as YDEGEE. The CDR3 has 15 residues. Unmatched junction bases numbered 6, after V lost 4 bases and J lost 8 bases. The CDR3 nucleotides read TGTGCCAGCAGCGTCCCGGGACAGGGGCATTCACCCCTCCACTTT. Protein: CASSVPGQGHSPLHF.

DNA for the CDR3: TGCGCCAGCAGCTTAAGGGGGGGGTCTAAAGAGACCCAGTACTTC. Its protein product is CASSLRGGSKETQYF. The rearrangement links TRBV4-3 to TRBJ2-5, with D possibly matching TRBD2 (7 bases). CDR1 LGHNA and CDR2 YSLEER come from the germline V gene. V lost 5 bases, J lost 3 bases, and 16 bases lay in between. This CDR3 comprises 15 residues.